This TCR beta chain emerged from a study of control samples from healthy donors and cancer patients. This table comes from immunoSEQ multiplex PCR, and its TCRdb copy is limited to in-frame clones, with some not included. The sample lists about 65,000 clones, approximately 90% occurring once. The CDR3 sequence is 16 residues long. Germline assignment: CDR1 MNHNS and CDR2 SASEGT. V gave up 2 bases and J gave up 2 bases, with 15 bases separating them. Sequencing was carried out using PBMCs. The chain links TRBV6-1 to TRBJ1-2; weak D call: TRBD1 (5 bases). The source of this sequence is a woman in her forties or fifties with colorectal cancer. DNA of the CDR3: TGTGCCAGCAGTGAAAGACCCTGGTCAGGGAACTATGGCTACACCTTC. Its protein is CASSERPWSGNYGYTF.